This entry lists 14 T cell receptor beta chains sequenced from one sample in a study of blood T cell repertoires in COVID-19. Profiling relied on immunoSEQ multiplex PCR, and the TCRdb table lists in-frame clones only, not all of them. The data show about 110,000 clones, more than 80% seen once. The sequencing input was peripheral blood. The receptors derive from an elderly woman with acute or convalescent COVID-19.

The J gene is TRBJ2-3, the V gene TRBV2, with TRBD2 matching 7 bases. Looked up from germline, CDR1 is SNHLY and CDR2 is FYNNEI. This CDR3 has 15 amino acids. The V gene end was trimmed by 6 bases and the J gene end by 1 base; junction bases not matched to a gene: 7. Here the CDR3 DNA reads TGTGCCAGCAGCGCCGGACTAGTGGGCACAGATACGCAGTATTTT. It is translated as CASSAGLVGTDTQYF.

CDR3 in DNA: TGTGCCAGTAGGGGGACAGGGGGCTACGAGCAGTACTTC. Its translation: CASRGTGGYEQYF. V usage is TRBV19 and J usage is TRBJ2-7; TRBD1 matches 11 bases. Germline-derived CDR1 and CDR2 are LNHDA and SQIVND (reference sequence). The CDR3 sequence is 13 residues long. The V and J ends lost 6 bases and 3 bases, in that order; junction bases with no gene match: 1.

The table lists this clone with a few counts. The J gene is TRBJ2-1, the V gene TRBV5-5; 9 bases are shared with TRBD1. Trimming took 0 bases from V and 5 from J; bases not matched to a gene: 3. The germline V gene has CDR1 SGHKS and CDR2 YYEKEE (reference sequence). The CDR3 is 15 amino acids. The CDR3 here is CASSLEGQGDNEQFF. The CDR3 bases are TGTGCCAGCAGCTTGGAGGGACAGGGAGACAATGAGCAGTTCTTC. Combining the CDR3 with reference TRBV5-5 and TRBJ2-1 gives the whole variable domain DAGVTQSPTHLIKTRGQQVTLRCSPISGHKSVSWYQQVLGQGPQFIFQYYEKEERGRGNFPDRFSARQFPNYSSELNVNALLLGDSALYLCASSLEGQGDNEQFFGPGTRLTVL.

This clone has just one count. The rearrangement joins TRBV7-9 to TRBJ1-2; TRBD1 aligns across 11 bases. Germline CDR1 and CDR2: SEHNR and FQNEAQ (reference sequence). This CDR3 contains 14 residues. J gave up 8 bases and V 3 bases, and 5 bases lay outside the gene matches. The chain's CDR3 is CASSFWTGGEGYTF. In nucleotides, the CDR3 is TGTGCCAGCAGCTTCTGGACAGGGGGCGAAGGCTACACCTTC.

The CDR3 region is CAWTLPGQGKPQHF. CDR3 bases: TGTGCCTGGACTTTACCGGGACAGGGAAAGCCCCAGCATTTT. The V and J genes are TRBV30 and TRBJ1-5; 9 bases line up with TRBD1. The germline V gene encodes CDR1 GTSNPN and CDR2 SVGIG (reference sequence). Germline trimming cut 4 bases from V and 8 bases from J; bases unmatched to any gene: 9. The CDR3 is made up of 14 amino acids.

Only one count was recorded for this clone. This chain connects TRBV2 to TRBJ2-1; 11 bases are a match to TRBD1. Trimming removed 6 bases from V and 2 bases from J; junction bases left unmatched: 3. The CDR3 sequence is 15 residues long. Germline loops: CDR1 SNHLY, CDR2 FYNNEI. In nucleotides, the CDR3 is TGTGCCAGCAGAGCGGGACAGGGGGCCTACAATGAGCAGTTCTTC. Amino acid sequence: CASRAGQGAYNEQFF.

The chain employs TRBV3-1 (or the pseudogene TRBV3-2) and TRBJ2-7, with 9 bases that match TRBD1. Germline CDR1 reads LGHDT; CDR2 reads YNNKEL (reference sequence). The CDR3 has 16 amino acids. After removal of 5 bases from V and 4 bases from J, the junction contained 12 bases not matched to a gene. The CDR3 loop is CASSNHPGTGPYEQYF. The CDR3 bases are TGTGCCAGCAGCAACCATCCCGGGACAGGGCCTTACGAGCAGTACTTC.

This clone was seen a single time. V and J are TRBV19 and TRBJ1-3; 9 positions agree with TRBD1. Unmatched junction bases numbered 4, after V lost 2 bases and J lost 5 bases. This CDR3 has 15 amino acids. Per the germline V gene, CDR1 is LNHDA and CDR2 is SQIVND (reference sequence). Written as DNA, the CDR3 is TGTGCCAGTAGTATAATGGGACAGGGAAGAAACACCATATATTTT. This sequence encodes CASSIMGQGRNTIYF.

The chain links TRBV6-2 or TRBV6-3 to TRBJ1-1; possibly TRBD1 for D (5 bases). The V gene's germline CDR1 is MNHEY and CDR2 SVGEGT. With 1 base removed from V and 0 bases from J, the gap between germline ends came to 15 bases. CDR3 length: 17 residues. CDR3 sequence (DNA): TGTGCCAGCAGTTACTTCTTCAGGGTCGGATTGAACACTGAAGCTTTCTTT. Translation gives CASSYFFRVGLNTEAFF.

V usage is TRBV5-1 and J usage is TRBJ1-2; TRBD1 agrees at 7 bases. This CDR3 region has 15 residues. Trimming took 2 bases from V and 2 from J; bases not matched to a gene: 6. Germline values: CDR1 SGHRS, CDR2 YFSETQ. The CDR3 spells CASSLKEQGNYGYTF. In nucleotides, the CDR3 is TGCGCCAGCAGCTTAAAAGAACAGGGGAACTATGGCTACACCTTC.

This chain connects TRBV28 to TRBJ2-3; 7 nucleotides align to TRBD2. The V segment lost 7 bases and the J segment 1 base; nucleotides outside the gene matches: 5. CDR3 length equals 14 residues. Germline-derived CDR1 and CDR2 are MDHEN and SYDVKM. This chain's CDR3 is CASTPAGRTDTQYF. In nucleotides, the CDR3 is TGTGCCAGCACCCCAGCGGGGCGCACAGATACGCAGTATTTT.

The chain uses TRBV6-4 and TRBJ1-2; D is unresolved. The V end was cut by 6 bases, the J end by 4 bases, with 15 bases between. The CDR3 runs 14 residues. Germline V gene sequence: CDR1 MRHNA, CDR2 SNTAGT. Here the CDR3 reads CASSPSGELYGYTF. In DNA, the CDR3 is TGTGCCAGCAGCCCCAGCGGGGAACTCTATGGCTACACCTTC.

The chain is built from TRBV2 and TRBJ1-2, with D unclear. V was shortened by 3 bases and J by 5 bases, with 10 bases between the two germline ends. CDR1 is SNHLY, CDR2 FYNNEI, per germline. The CDR3 is 13 amino acids. CDR3 residues: CASSDSSLYGYTF. Written as DNA, the CDR3 is TGTGCCAGCAGTGATAGCAGCCTATATGGCTACACCTTC.

This chain links TRBV27 with TRBJ2-1, with a possible D match to TRBD1 (5 bases). The CDR3 runs to 17 residues. Germline V lookup: CDR1 MNHEY, CDR2 SMNVEV (reference sequence). V shed 3 bases and J shed 6 bases, with 21 bases lying between them. CDR3 sequence reads: CASSFLGRSGSRNEQFF. For the CDR3, the DNA is TGTGCCAGCAGTTTCTTAGGAAGGTCAGGGTCTCGCAATGAGCAGTTCTTC.